This T cell receptor beta chain was retrieved from a study of cytomegalovirus exposure and HLA in healthy donors. Primers for the PCR totalled 60 Vbeta and 13 Jbeta. Measured with immunoSEQ multiplex PCR; TCRdb has only the in-frame clones, and not every one. This table holds nearly 200,000 clones, roughly 80% found once. The CDR3 is made up of 11 amino acids. Germline assignment: CDR1 MGHDK and CDR2 SYGVNS. The clonotype was recovered from a woman under 40 in good health and CMV-seropositive. Sequenced sample: PBMCs. This chain connects TRBV25-1 to TRBJ2-1, with a weak D call TRBD1 (6 bases). The CDR3 DNA reads as TGTGCAGTTGGACAGTATGATGAGCAGTTCTTC. Translated, it gives CAVGQYDEQFF.